This TCR beta chain was observed in a study of blood T cells in healthy people across ages. Study-wide results and limits: Estimated diversity that came from one million T cells was considered an underestimate.

From germline, CDR1 is MNHEY and CDR2 SVGEGT. CDR3 length equals 17 residues. V was pared by 7 bases and J by 0 bases, with 12 bases of the junction left unmatched. With a J-beta primer mix and a sample-barcoded 5' primer, a second PCR ran about 7 to 12 cycles. In TCRdb, the 5' RACE reads were re-called with MiXCR into one record per CDR3 protein. This sample yields about 1.8 million distinct CDR3 sequences, of which roughly 50% are seen a single time; approximately 2% belongs to the top ten. This clonotype occurred many times. Its antigen is not known. The TCR was taken from a woman between 35 and 50 years old in good health. The chain has TRBV6-2 or TRBV6-3 and TRBJ2-1; 7 bases agree with TRBD2. The material sequenced was blood. The CDR3 is CASTSVPGLSSYNEQFF. CDR3 DNA sequence: TGTGCCAGCACCTCCGTCCCGGGACTAAGCTCCTACAATGAGCAGTTCTTC.